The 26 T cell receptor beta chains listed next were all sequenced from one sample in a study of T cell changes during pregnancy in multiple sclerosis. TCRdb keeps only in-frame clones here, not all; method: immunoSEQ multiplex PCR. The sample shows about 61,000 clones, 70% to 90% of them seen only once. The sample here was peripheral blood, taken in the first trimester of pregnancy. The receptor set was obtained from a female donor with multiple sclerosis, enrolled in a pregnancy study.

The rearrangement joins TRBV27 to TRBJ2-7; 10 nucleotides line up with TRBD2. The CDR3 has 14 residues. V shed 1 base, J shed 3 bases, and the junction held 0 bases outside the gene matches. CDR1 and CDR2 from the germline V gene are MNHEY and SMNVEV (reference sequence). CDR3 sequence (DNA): TGTGCCAGCAGTTTATTAGCGGGAGGCTACGAGCAGTACTTC. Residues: CASSLLAGGYEQYF.

CDR3 nucleotides: TGTGCCAGCAGTTCGCCCGGGACTAGCGCCTCCTACGAGCAGTACTTC. It encodes CASSSPGTSASYEQYF. This chain connects TRBV28 to TRBJ2-7; 10 bases line up with TRBD2. The junction had 6 bases not matched to a gene; V was cut back by 4 bases and J by 0 bases. Germline assignment: CDR1 MDHEN and CDR2 SYDVKM. The CDR3 length is 16 residues.

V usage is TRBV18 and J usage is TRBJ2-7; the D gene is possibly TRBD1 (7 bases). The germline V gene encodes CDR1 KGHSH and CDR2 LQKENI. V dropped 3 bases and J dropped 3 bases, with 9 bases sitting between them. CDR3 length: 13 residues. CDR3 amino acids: CASSPQGGYEQYF. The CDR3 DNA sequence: TGTGCCAGCTCACCCCAGGGGGGCTACGAGCAGTACTTC.

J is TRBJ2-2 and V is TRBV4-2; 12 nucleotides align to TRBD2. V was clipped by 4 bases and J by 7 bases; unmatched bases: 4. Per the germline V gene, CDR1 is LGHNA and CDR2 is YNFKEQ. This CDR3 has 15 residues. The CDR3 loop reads CASSRTSGNDGELFF. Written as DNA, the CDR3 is TGTGCCAGCAGCCGGACTAGCGGGAATGACGGGGAGCTGTTTTTT.

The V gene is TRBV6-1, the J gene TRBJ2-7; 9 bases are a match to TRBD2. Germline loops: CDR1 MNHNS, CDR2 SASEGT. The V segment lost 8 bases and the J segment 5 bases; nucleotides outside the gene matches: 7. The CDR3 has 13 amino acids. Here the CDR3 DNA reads TGTGCCAGCCTAGCGGGAACATTCCACGAGCAGTACTTC. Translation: CASLAGTFHEQYF.

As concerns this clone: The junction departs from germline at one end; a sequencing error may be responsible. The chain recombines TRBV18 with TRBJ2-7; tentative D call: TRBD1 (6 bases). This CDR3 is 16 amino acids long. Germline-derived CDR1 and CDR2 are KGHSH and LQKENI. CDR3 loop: CASSPRTGTKAYEQYF. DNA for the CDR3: TGTGCCAGCTCCCCACGAACCGGGACAAAAGCCTACGAGCAGTACTTC.

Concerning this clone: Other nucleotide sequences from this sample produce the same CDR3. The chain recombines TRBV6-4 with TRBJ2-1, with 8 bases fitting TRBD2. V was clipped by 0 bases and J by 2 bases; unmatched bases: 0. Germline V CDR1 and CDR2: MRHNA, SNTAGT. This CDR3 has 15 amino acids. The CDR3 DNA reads TGTGCCAGCAGTGACTCAGCGGGAGCCTACAATGAGCAGTTCTTC. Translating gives CASSDSAGAYNEQFF.

In DNA form, the CDR3 reads TGTGCTAGTGGTTTGGGACCACCCCGGTGGGGGCTATGGAACTATGGCTACACCTTC. This encodes CASGLGPPRWGLWNYGYTF. The chain carries TRBV12-5 and TRBJ1-2; D may be TRBD1 (6 bases). The germline V gene encodes CDR1 LGHNT and CDR2 FRNRAP. This CDR3 region has 19 residues. V gave up 1 base and J gave up 2 bases, with 23 bases separating them.

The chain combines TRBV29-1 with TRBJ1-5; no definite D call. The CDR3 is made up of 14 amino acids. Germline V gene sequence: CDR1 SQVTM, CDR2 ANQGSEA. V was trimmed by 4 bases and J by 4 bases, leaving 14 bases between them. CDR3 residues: CSVGSQTPNQPQHF. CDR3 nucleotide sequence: TGCAGCGTTGGATCCCAGACACCTAATCAGCCCCAGCATTTT.

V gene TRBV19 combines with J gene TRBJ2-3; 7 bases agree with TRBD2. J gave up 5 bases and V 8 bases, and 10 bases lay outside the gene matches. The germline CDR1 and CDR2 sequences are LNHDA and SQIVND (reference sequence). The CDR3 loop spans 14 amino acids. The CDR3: CASLSAASGDTQYF. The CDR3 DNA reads TGTGCCAGTCTAAGTGCGGCTAGCGGAGATACGCAGTATTTT.

CDR3 nucleotides: TGTGCCAGCAGCCATGGGACAGGGCGGAGACGAGACGAAGAGACCCAGTACTTC. Encoded protein: CASSHGTGRRRDEETQYF. V and J are TRBV13 and TRBJ2-5, with 9 bases aligning to TRBD1. Trimming took 5 bases from V and 3 from J; bases not matched to a gene: 16. Per the germline V gene, CDR1 is PRHDT and CDR2 is FYEKMQ (reference sequence). The CDR3 is 18 amino acids.

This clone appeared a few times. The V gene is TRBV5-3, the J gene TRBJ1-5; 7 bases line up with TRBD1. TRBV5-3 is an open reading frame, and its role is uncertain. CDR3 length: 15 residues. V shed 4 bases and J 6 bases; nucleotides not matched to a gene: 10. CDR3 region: CARSDRDSDPQPQHF. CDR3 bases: TGTGCCAGAAGCGACCGGGACAGTGACCCTCAGCCCCAGCATTTT.

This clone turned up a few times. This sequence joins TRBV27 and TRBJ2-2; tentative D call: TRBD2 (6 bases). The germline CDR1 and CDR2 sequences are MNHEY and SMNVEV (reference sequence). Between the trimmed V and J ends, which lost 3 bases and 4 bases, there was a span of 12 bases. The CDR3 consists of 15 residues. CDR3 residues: CASSFVRDCTGELFF. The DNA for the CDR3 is TGTGCCAGCAGTTTTGTTCGGGACTGCACCGGGGAGCTGTTTTTT.

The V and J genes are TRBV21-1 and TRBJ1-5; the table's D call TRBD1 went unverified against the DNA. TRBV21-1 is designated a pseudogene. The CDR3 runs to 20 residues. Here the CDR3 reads CASSKGPGTFAKNSNQPQHF. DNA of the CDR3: TGTGCCAGCAGCAAAGGTCCCGGGACATTCGCGAAGAATAGCAATCAGCCCCAGCATTTT.

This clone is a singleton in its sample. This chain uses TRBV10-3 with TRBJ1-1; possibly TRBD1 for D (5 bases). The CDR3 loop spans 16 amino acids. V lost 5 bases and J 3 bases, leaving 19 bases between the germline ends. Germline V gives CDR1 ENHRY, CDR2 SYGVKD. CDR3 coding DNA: TGTGCCATCAGTCCACAGGACCGCCGAACCGACACTGAAGCTTTCTTT. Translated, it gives CAISPQDRRTDTEAFF.

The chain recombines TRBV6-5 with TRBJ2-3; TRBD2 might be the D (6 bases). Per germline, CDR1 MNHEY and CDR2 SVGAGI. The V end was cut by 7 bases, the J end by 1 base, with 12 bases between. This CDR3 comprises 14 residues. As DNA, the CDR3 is TGTGCCAGCACCGACTCGGGGGGCACAGATACGCAGTATTTT. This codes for CASTDSGGTDTQYF.

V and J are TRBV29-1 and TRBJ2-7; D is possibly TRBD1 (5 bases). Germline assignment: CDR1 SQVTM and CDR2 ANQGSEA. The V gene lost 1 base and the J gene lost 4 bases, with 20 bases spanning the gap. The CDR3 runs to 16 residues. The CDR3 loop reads CSVEVFKDQGRYEQYF. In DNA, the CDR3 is TGCAGCGTTGAAGTATTTAAGGATCAGGGTAGGTACGAGCAGTACTTC.

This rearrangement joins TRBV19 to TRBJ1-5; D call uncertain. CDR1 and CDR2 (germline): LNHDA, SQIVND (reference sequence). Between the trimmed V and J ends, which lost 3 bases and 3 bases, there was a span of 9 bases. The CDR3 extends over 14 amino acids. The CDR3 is CASSIEEYNQPQHF. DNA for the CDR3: TGTGCCAGTAGTATTGAGGAATACAATCAGCCCCAGCATTTT.

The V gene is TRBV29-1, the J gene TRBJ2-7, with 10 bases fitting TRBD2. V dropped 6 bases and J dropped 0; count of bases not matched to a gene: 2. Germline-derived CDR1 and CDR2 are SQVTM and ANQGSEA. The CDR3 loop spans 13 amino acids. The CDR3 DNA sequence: TGCAGCGTCGCTAGCGGGAGCTCCTACGAGCAGTACTTC. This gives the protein CSVASGSSYEQYF.

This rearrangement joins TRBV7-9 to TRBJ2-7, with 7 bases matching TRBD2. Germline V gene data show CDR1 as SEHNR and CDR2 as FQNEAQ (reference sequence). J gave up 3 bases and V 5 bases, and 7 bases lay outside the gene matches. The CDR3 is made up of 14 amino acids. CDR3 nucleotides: TGTGCCAGCAGCCCTAGGACTAGTATCTACGAGCAGTACTTC. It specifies CASSPRTSIYEQYF.

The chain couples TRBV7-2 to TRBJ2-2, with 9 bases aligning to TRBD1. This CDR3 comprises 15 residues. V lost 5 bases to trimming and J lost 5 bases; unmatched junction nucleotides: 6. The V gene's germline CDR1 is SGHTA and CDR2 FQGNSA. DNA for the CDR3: TGTGCCAGCAGCCCATTGACAGGGGGAACCGGGGAGCTGTTTTTT. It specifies CASSPLTGGTGELFF.

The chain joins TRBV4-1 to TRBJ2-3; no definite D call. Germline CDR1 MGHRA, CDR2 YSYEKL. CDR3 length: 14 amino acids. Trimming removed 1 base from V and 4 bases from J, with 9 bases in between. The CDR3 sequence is CASSQGLVADTQYF. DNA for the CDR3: TGCGCCAGCAGCCAAGGTCTAGTCGCAGATACGCAGTATTTT.

The CDR3, as DNA: TGCGCCAGCAGCCCCCGCCCGGGCGGAGGAGGTCTGGAGACCCAGTACTTC. Translating gives CASSPRPGGGGLETQYF. The chain uses TRBV5-1 and TRBJ2-5, with D possibly TRBD2 on 5 matching bases. CDR3 length: 17 residues. CDR1 is SGHRS and CDR2 is YFSETQ in the germline V gene. Trimming removed 4 bases from V and 5 bases from J, with 24 bases in between.

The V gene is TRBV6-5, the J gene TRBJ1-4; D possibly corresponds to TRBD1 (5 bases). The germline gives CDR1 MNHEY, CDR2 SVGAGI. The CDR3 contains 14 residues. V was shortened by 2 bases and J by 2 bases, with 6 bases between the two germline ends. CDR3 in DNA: TGTGCCAGCAGTTACGCAGGGACTAATGAAAAACTGTTTTTT. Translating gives CASSYAGTNEKLFF.

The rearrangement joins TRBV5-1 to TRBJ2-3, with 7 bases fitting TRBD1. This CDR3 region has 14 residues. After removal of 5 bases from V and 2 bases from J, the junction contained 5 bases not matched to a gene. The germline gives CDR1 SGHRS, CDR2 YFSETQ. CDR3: CASRAGGDTDTQYF. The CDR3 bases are TGCGCCAGCAGAGCAGGGGGAGACACAGATACGCAGTATTTT.

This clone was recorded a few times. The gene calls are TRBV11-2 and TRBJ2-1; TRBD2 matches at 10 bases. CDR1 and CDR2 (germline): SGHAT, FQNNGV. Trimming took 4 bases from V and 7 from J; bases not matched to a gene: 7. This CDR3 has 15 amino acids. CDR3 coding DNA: TGTGCCAGCAGCTCCCTAGCGGGAGTGGGGAATGAGCAGTTCTTC. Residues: CASSSLAGVGNEQFF.